This TCR beta chain stems from a study of T cell repertoires in cytomegalovirus infection. Study background: CMV infection and matching HLA type were both indicated by public TCR beta signatures.

A note on this clonotype: The target antigen is unknown.

There are 16 residues in the CDR3. Trimming stripped 5 bases from V and 3 bases from J, with 18 bases between. Germline V gene sequence: CDR1 SGHTA, CDR2 FQGNSA. Study-wide findings and caveats: The study identified carriers of CMV plus the relevant HLA from cumulative public TCR beta family frequency.

TCRdb re-derived calls from the reads in MiXCR, one entry per CDR3 protein. This sample carries under 50,000 distinct CDR3 sequences, about 20% of them seen once, and the ten largest clones take around 20%. The TCR sequence derives from a human donor in good health (CMV status not recorded). Some clones in this sample may be carry-over from other donors' samples. The sequencing input was PBMCs, sequenced either directly or after in vitro stimulation (not recorded which). J is TRBJ2-3 and V is TRBV7-2; D remains unclear. The CDR3 region is CASSQTRASPTDTQYF. In DNA form, the CDR3 reads TGTGCCAGCAGCCAAACACGGGCCTCCCCGACAGATACGCAGTATTTT.